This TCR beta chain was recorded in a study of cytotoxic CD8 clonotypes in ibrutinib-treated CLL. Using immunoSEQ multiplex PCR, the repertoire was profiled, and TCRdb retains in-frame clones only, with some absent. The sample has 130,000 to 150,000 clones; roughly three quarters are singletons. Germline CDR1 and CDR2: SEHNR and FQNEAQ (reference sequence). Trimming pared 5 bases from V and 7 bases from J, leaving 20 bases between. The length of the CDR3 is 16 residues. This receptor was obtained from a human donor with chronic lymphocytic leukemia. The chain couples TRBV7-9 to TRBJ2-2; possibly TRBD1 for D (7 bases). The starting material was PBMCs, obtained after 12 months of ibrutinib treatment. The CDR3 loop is CASSLRQGLQGGELFF. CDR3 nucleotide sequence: TGTGCCAGCAGCCTCCGACAGGGACTCCAGGGCGGGGAGCTGTTTTTT.